The 14 T cell receptor beta chains presented below share a single source sample, sequenced in a study of blood T cell repertoires in COVID-19. This table comes from immunoSEQ multiplex PCR, and its TCRdb copy is limited to in-frame clones, with some not included. The data show around 430,000 clones, more than 70% seen once. Sequenced material: peripheral blood. The source is a woman aged 45-59 years with COVID-19, enrolled during active disease.

The gene calls are TRBV10-1 and TRBJ1-5; TRBD1 might be the D (5 bases). Trimming left V 7 bases short and J 8 bases short, with 15 bases between. Germline V CDR1 and CDR2: WNHNN, SYGVQD (reference sequence). This CDR3 comprises 13 residues. CDR3 region: CASNGHIEEPQHF. In DNA, the CDR3 is TGCGCCAGCAACGGACATATCGAGGAGCCCCAGCATTTT.

The chain is built from TRBV7-9 and TRBJ2-3; D is ambiguous. Trimming removed 3 bases from V and 2 bases from J, with 9 bases in between. CDR1 SEHNR and CDR2 FQNEAQ come from the germline V gene (reference sequence). CDR3 size: 14 residues. CDR3 bases: TGTGCCAGCAGCTTCCTGACAACCACAGATACGCAGTATTTT. It encodes CASSFLTTTDTQYF.

The J gene is TRBJ2-7, the V gene TRBV18, with TRBD2 as a possible D gene (5 bases). Germline loops: CDR1 KGHSH, CDR2 LQKENI. CDR3 length equals 14 residues. Trimming removed 6 bases at V and 6 bases at J, with 18 bases between. DNA of the CDR3: TGTGCCAGCTCCGAGGGCCCCACTGCCTCCGAGCAGTACTTC. It specifies CASSEGPTASEQYF. Full variable domain (rest looked up from reference TRBV18 and TRBJ2-7): NAGVMQNPRHLVRRRGQEARLRCSPMKGHSHVYWYRQLPEEGLKFMVYLQKENIIDESGMPKERFSAEFPKEGPSILRIQQVVRGDSAAYFCASSEGPTASEQYFGPGTRLTVT.

The chain links TRBV11-2 to TRBJ1-2; 9 positions match TRBD1. V dropped 3 bases and J dropped 12; count of bases not matched to a gene: 8. The germline V gene encodes CDR1 SGHAT and CDR2 FQNNGV. The CDR3 is 13 amino acids. CDR3 sequence (DNA): TGTGCCAGCAGCTTCACAGGGGGCAGGGAAGACACCTTC. Encoded protein: CASSFTGGREDTF.

The V gene is TRBV7-8, the J gene TRBJ2-5; 7 positions match TRBD2. V dropped 1 base and J dropped 5; count of bases not matched to a gene: 4. The CDR3 runs to 14 residues. Germline V CDR1 and CDR2: SGHVS, FQNEAQ. CDR3 loop: CASSLVGLRETQYF. The CDR3 region has the DNA TGTGCCAGCAGCTTAGTGGGACTACGGGAGACCCAGTACTTC.

The chain employs TRBV2 and TRBJ1-3, with 8 bases that match TRBD1. This CDR3 contains 13 residues. Germline values: CDR1 SNHLY, CDR2 FYNNEI. The ends lost 11 bases at V and 5 bases at J; junction bases unmatched: 8. CDR3 protein: CACETGDRNTIYF. The CDR3 nucleotides are TGTGCCTGCGAGACAGGGGACAGAAACACCATATATTTT.

V and J are TRBV12-5 and TRBJ2-3; weak D call: TRBD1 (6 bases). This CDR3 is 17 amino acids long. Germline V lookup: CDR1 LGHNT, CDR2 FRNRAP. Trimming removed 1 base from V and 1 base from J, with 15 bases in between. CDR3 DNA: TGTGCTAGTGGTTTGGCCATCAGGGGCCCTGGCACAGATACGCAGTATTTT. This sequence encodes CASGLAIRGPGTDTQYF.

V usage is TRBV5-6 and J usage is TRBJ2-7; 7 positions agree with TRBD2. V shed 3 bases and J 6 bases; nucleotides not matched to a gene: 6. The CDR3 totals 13 residues. CDR1 is SGHDT and CDR2 is YYEEEE in the germline V gene. CDR3 loop: CASSSWTGGEQYF. The CDR3 DNA reads TGTGCCAGCAGCTCTTGGACGGGGGGCGAGCAGTACTTC.

The rearrangement links TRBV6-6 to TRBJ2-7, with 7 nucleotides matching TRBD2. This CDR3 is 16 amino acids long. Germline V CDR1 and CDR2: MNHNY, SVGAGI (reference sequence). J gave up 5 bases and V 2 bases, and 12 bases lay outside the gene matches. Here the CDR3 reads CASSYPRGVAKDEQYF. DNA for the CDR3: TGTGCCAGCAGTTACCCCCGGGGGGTTGCAAAGGACGAGCAGTACTTC.

The chain carries TRBV29-1 and TRBJ2-5; D not certain. Germline-derived CDR1 and CDR2 are SQVTM and ANQGSEA. The CDR3 loop spans 14 amino acids. Deletions cut 1 base from V and 5 bases from J, with 14 bases between. In DNA, the CDR3 is TGCAGCGTTGAAGCTGGAGTAGAGGTTGAGACCCAGTACTTC. This codes for CSVEAGVEVETQYF.

The gene calls are TRBV6-5 and TRBJ2-5; 7 positions match TRBD1. The germline V gene encodes CDR1 MNHEY and CDR2 SVGAGI. The CDR3 is made up of 15 amino acids. Trimming removed 5 bases from V and 5 bases from J; junction bases left unmatched: 11. CDR3 bases: TGTGCCAGCAGTCCTACAGGGGCCGGTGGGGAGACCCAGTACTTC. This codes for CASSPTGAGGETQYF.

This clone was observed a handful of times. The gene calls are TRBV28 and TRBJ2-7, with D maybe TRBD2 (7 bases). The ends were cut back, 5 bases at V and 7 bases at J, with 18 bases in the middle. CDR3 length equals 14 residues. CDR1 MDHEN and CDR2 SYDVKM come from the germline V gene. The DNA of the CDR3 is TGTGCCAGCAGTCAGCTGGGGGGGCCGGGGGAGCAGTACTTC. Residues: CASSQLGGPGEQYF.

This chain joins TRBV5-1 and TRBJ1-4; 7 bases line up with TRBD1. Germline-derived CDR1 and CDR2 are SGHRS and YFSETQ. The CDR3 is 16 amino acids. V was pared by 3 bases and J by 0 bases, with 5 bases of the junction left unmatched. Here the CDR3 DNA reads TGCGCCAGCAGCTCGGGACAGCTGACAACTAATGAAAAACTGTTTTTT. Amino acid sequence: CASSSGQLTTNEKLFF.

The CDR3 bases are TGTGCCAGCAGCCGCAATTTACACCACTTT. It translates to CASSRNLHHF. The rearrangement uses TRBV7-5 and TRBJ1-6; the table's TRBD1 call for D was not verified on the DNA. TRBV7-5 is designated a pseudogene. The length of the CDR3 is 10 residues.